A selection of T cell receptor beta chains follows, all from one sample in a study of CD8 T cells in ankylosing spondylitis. TCRdb called the 5' RACE reads again in MiXCR, with one record for every CDR3 protein. The data hold 200,000 to 300,000 distinct CDR3 sequences, with approximately 7.6% observed a single time. The sequencing input was blood, either unsorted or a sorted T cell fraction (not recorded which). The source is a female donor with ankylosing spondylitis or in good health (not recorded which). Both conserved end residues are part of each CDR3. D genes are given only for firm matches. Not every row has a clone size; where given, it reads once, few, many or a size class.

TGCGCCAGCAGCCACTCTAGCGGAAGCACAGATACGCAGTATTTT CASSHSSGSTDTQYF TRBV5-1 few TRBD2 TRBJ2-3
TGCGCCAGCAGCCAAGACAGGGCGACCCTTAGCACAGATACGCAGTATTTT CASSQDRATLSTDTQYF TRBV4-3 many - TRBJ2-3
TGTGCCAGCAGCAAACCTCTAGGGAGCAATGAGCAGTTCTTC CASSKPLGSNEQFF TRBV7-2 many - TRBJ2-1
TGTGCCAGCAGGCCCGGGTTGACTAATGAAAAACTGTTTTTT CASRPGLTNEKLFF TRBV5-4 many - TRBJ1-4
TGCGCCAGCAGCTTGAGGAGGAAAGGGGCAGATACGCAGTATTTT CASSLRRKGADTQYF TRBV5-1 many - TRBJ2-3
TGTGCCAGCAGCCCCGACCCGTCAAACACTGAAGCTTTCTTT CASSPDPSNTEAFF TRBV12-3/TRBV12-4 many - TRBJ1-1
TGTGCCAGCAGCCAAGAAGGGCTAGCGGGGAGGAACAATGAGCAGTTCTTC CASSQEGLAGRNNEQFF TRBV3-1 many TRBD2 TRBJ2-1
TGTGCCAACAGCTTTAGTCAGACCTACGAGCAGTACTTC CANSFSQTYEQYF TRBV7-9 - - TRBJ2-7
TGTGCTAGTGGTTCATACAATGAGCAGTTCTTC CASGSYNEQFF TRBV12-5 many - TRBJ2-1
TGTGCCACCAGCCGAAAACAGGGAACTGAAGCTTTCTTT CATSRKQGTEAFF TRBV15 few - TRBJ1-1
TGCGCCAGCAGCCGAGGGGGTGATGGCTACACCTTC CASSRGGDGYTF TRBV5-1 many - TRBJ1-2
TGTGCCAGCAGTCCCCGGACTCACGCACAAGAGACCCAGTACTTC CASSPRTHAQETQYF TRBV12-3/TRBV12-4 many - TRBJ2-5
TGTGCCAGCAGTTACTCGAGGGACAGGGGGCATGGCTACACCTTC CASSYSRDRGHGYTF TRBV6-5 many TRBD1 TRBJ1-2
TGCAGTGCTAGAGATCGTCAGGGGCGGGGGGCCAACGTCCTGACTTTC CSARDRQGRGANVLTF TRBV20-1 few - TRBJ2-6
TGTGCCAGCAGCTTCGGTCACGGCGAAGCTTTCTTT CASSFGHGEAFF TRBV7-2 many - TRBJ1-1
TGTGCCATCAGTGAGGCCCCCGGGACTAGTGCCCACGAGCAGTACTTC CAISEAPGTSAHEQYF TRBV10-3 many TRBD2 TRBJ2-7
TGTGCCAGCAGCGTACAGGGGGAGAACACTGAAGCTTTCTTT CASSVQGENTEAFF TRBV7-9 few TRBD1 TRBJ1-1
TGTGCCAGCAGTTTAGGGGGAGCATTGGGAGATACGCAGTATTTT CASSLGGALGDTQYF TRBV12-3/TRBV12-4 many - TRBJ2-3